This T cell receptor (beta chain) was documented in a study of CD8 T cells in Susac syndrome. Study in general: At the time of blood draw, patients with Susac syndrome were therapy-naive, receiving corticosteroids, or receiving intravenous immunoglobulin alone.

This CDR3 spans 15 amino acids. V was trimmed by 0 bases and J by 0 bases, leaving 6 bases between them. The germline CDR1 and CDR2 sequences are LNHDA and SQIVND (reference sequence). An amount of RNA that ranged from roughly 0.45 to 1 ug was reverse transcribed with random hexamers. TCRdb processed the immunoSEQ multiplex PCR reads anew with MiXCR; each CDR3 protein has one entry. Here the sample spans just under 95,000 distinct CDR3 sequences, about 95% being singletons. Study conclusions and caveats: Clonal expansion was missing from Susac syndrome CD4+ T cell repertoires.

Sequencing of TCR beta was performed on blood CD8+ T cells and on blood CD4+ T cells. With regard to this clonotype: Its specificity is unknown.

The clonotype was recovered from a human donor with Susac syndrome. Sequenced input: CD4+ T cells from PBMCs. The chain has TRBV19 and TRBJ2-4; no reliable D call. The CDR3 sequence: CASSIDGIAKNIQYF. CDR3 bases: TGTGCCAGTAGTATAGATGGGATAGCCAAAAACATTCAGTACTTC.